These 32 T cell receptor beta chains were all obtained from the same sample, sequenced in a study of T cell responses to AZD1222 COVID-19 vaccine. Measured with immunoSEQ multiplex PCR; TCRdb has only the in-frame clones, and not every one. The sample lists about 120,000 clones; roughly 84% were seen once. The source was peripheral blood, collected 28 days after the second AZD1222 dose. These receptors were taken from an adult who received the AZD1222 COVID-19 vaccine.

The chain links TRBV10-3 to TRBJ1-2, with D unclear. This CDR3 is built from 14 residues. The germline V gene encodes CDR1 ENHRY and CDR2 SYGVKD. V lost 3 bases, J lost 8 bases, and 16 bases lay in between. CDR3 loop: CAISDGPAAGGYTF. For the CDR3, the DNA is TGTGCCATCAGTGATGGACCAGCGGCCGGCGGCTACACCTTC.

CDR3 nucleotides: TGTGCCTACGTGAAGGACGGACACAATGAGCAGTTCTTC. As protein: CAYVKDGHNEQFF. The rearrangement links TRBV30 to TRBJ2-1; D is ambiguous. Per germline, CDR1 GTSNPN and CDR2 SVGIG (reference sequence). The V end was cut by 7 bases, the J end by 5 bases, with 15 bases between. This CDR3 is 13 amino acids long.

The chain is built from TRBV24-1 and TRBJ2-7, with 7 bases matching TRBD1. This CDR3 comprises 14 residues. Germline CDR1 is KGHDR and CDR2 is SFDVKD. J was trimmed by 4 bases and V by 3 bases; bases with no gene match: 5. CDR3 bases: TGTGCCACCAGTGATCGGACAGGCAGGTACGAGCAGTACTTC. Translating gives CATSDRTGRYEQYF.

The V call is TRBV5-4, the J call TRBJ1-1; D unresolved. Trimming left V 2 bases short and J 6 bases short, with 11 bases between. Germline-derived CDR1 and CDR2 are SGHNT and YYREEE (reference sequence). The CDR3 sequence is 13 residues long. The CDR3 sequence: CASSFREMPEAFF. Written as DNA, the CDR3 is TGTGCCAGCAGCTTCCGGGAAATGCCTGAAGCTTTCTTT.

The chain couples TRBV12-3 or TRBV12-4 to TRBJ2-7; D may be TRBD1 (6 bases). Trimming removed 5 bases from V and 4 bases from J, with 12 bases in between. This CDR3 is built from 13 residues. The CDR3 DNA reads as TGTGCCAGCAGTCCTGGACAGTCTTACGAGCAGTACTTC. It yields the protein CASSPGQSYEQYF.

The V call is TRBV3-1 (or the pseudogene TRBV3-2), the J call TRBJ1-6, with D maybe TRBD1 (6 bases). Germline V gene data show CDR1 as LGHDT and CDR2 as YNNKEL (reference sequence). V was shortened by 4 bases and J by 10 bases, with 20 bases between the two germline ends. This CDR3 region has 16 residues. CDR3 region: CASSLTGTPRDSPLHF. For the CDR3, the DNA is TGTGCCAGCAGCCTAACCGGGACACCCAGGGACTCACCCCTCCACTTT.

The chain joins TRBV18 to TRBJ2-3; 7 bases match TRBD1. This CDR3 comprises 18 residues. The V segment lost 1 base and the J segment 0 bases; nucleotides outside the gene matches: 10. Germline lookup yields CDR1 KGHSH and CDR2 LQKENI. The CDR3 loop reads CASSPLMGQRTSTDTQYF. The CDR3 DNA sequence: TGTGCCAGCTCACCACTAATGGGACAGCGGACTAGCACAGATACGCAGTATTTT.

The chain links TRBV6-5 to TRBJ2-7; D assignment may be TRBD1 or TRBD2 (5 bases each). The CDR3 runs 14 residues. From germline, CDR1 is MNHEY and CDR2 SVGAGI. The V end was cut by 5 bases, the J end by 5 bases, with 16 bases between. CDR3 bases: TGTGCCAGCAGTACCGGGGACCCTAGAAACGAGCAGTACTTC. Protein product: CASSTGDPRNEQYF.

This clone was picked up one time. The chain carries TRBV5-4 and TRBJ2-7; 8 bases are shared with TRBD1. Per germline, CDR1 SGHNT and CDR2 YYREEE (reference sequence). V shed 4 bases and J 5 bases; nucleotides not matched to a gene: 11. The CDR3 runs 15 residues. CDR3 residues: CASSDYRTGLHEQYF. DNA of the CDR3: TGTGCCAGCAGCGATTACAGGACAGGGCTCCACGAGCAGTACTTC. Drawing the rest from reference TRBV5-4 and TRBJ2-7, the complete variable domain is ETGVTQSPTHLIKTRGQQVTLRCSSQSGHNTVSWYQQALGQGPQFIFQYYREEENGRGNFPPRFSGLQFPNYSSELNVNALELDDSALYLCASSDYRTGLHEQYFGPGTRLTVT.

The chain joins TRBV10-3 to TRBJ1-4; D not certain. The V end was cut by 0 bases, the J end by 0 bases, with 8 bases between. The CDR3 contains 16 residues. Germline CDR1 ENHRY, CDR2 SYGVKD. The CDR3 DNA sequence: TGTGCCATCAGTGAGTCCGGGTCAGCAACTAATGAAAAACTGTTTTTT. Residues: CAISESGSATNEKLFF.

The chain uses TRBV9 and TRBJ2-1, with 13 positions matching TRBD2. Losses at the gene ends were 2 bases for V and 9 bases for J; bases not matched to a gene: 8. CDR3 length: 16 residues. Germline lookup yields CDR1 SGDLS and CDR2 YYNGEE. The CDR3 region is CASSVAGTSGKFEQFF. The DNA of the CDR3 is TGTGCCAGCAGCGTGGCCGGGACTAGCGGGAAATTTGAGCAGTTCTTC.

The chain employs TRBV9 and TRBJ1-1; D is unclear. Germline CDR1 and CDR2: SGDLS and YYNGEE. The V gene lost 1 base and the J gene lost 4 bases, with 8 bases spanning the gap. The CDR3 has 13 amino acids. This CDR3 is CASSVNVGTEAFF. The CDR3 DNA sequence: TGTGCCAGCAGCGTAAACGTGGGCACTGAAGCTTTCTTT.

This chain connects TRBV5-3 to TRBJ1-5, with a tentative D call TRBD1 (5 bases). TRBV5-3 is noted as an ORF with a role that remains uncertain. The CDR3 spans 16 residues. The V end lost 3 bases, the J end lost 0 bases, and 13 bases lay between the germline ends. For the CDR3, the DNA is TGTGCCAGAAGCTGCCCAGGGAGATGTAGCAATCAGCCCCAGCATTTT. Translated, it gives CARSCPGRCSNQPQHF.

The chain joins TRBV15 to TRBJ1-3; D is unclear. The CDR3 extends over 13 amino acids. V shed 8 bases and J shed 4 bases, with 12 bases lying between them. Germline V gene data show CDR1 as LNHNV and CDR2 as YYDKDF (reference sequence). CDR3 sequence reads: CATATRGGNTIYF. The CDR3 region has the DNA TGTGCCACCGCAACTCGCGGGGGAAACACCATATATTTT. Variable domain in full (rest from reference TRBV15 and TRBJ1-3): DAMVIQNPRYQVTQFGKPVTLSCSQTLNHNVMYWYQQKSSQAPKLLFHYYDKDFNNEADTPDNFQSRRPNTSFCFLDIRSPGLGDTAMYLCATATRGGNTIYFGEGSWLTVV.

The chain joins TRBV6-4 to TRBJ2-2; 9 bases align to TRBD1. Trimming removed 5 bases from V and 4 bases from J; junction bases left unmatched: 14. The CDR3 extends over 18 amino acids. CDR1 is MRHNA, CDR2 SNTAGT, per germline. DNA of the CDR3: TGTGCCAGCAGTAAGAAATTCGGGACAGGGAGGACCACCGGGGAGCTGTTTTTT. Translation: CASSKKFGTGRTTGELFF.

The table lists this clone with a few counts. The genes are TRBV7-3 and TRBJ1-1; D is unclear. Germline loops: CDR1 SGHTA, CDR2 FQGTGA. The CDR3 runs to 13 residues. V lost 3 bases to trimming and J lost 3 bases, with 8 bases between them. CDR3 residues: CASSFKEDTEAFF. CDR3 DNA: TGTGCCAGCAGCTTTAAGGAGGACACTGAAGCTTTCTTT.

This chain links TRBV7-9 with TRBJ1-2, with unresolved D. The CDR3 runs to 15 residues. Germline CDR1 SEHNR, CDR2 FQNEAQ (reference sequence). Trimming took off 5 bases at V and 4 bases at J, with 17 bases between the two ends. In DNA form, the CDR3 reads TGTGCCAGCAGCGATCCATCGACCGGCACCTATGGCTACACCTTC. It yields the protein CASSDPSTGTYGYTF.

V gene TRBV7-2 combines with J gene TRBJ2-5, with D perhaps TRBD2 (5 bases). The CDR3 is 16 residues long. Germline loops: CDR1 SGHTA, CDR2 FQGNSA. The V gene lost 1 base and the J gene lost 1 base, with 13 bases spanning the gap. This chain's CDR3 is CASSLGLATFQETQYF. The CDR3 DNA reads TGTGCCAGCAGCTTAGGGCTAGCCACCTTCCAAGAGACCCAGTACTTC.

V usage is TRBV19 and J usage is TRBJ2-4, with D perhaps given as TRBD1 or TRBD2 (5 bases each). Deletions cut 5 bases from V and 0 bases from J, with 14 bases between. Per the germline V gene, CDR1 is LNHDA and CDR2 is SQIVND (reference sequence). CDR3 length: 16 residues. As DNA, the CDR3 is TGTGCCAGTAGTGGGACCCCGGGGATAGCCAAAAACATTCAGTACTTC. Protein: CASSGTPGIAKNIQYF.

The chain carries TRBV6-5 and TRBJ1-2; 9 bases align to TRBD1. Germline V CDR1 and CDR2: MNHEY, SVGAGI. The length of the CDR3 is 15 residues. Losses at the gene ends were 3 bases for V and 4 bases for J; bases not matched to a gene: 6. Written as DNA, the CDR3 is TGTGCCAGCAGTTATGGGGACAGGGCTGGCTATGGCTACACCTTC. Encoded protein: CASSYGDRAGYGYTF.

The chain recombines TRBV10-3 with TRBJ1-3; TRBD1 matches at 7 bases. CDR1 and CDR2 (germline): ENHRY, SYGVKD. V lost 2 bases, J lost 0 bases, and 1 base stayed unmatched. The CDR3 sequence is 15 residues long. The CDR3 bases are TGTGCCATCAGTGAGCGGGACAGCTCTGGAAACACCATATATTTT. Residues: CAISERDSSGNTIYF.

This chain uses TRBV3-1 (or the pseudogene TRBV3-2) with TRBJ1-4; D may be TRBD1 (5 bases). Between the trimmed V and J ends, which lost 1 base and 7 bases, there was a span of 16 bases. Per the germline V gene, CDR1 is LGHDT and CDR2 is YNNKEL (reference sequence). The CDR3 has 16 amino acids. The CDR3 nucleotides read TGTGCCAGCAGCCAAGCTTCAGGGTCGTGGGTTGAAAAACTGTTTTTT. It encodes CASSQASGSWVEKLFF.

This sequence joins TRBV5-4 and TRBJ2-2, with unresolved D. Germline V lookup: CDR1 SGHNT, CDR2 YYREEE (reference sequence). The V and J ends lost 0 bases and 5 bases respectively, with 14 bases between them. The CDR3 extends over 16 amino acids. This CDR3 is CASSLEVVLKTGELFF. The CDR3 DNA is TGTGCCAGCAGCTTGGAGGTCGTCCTGAAAACCGGGGAGCTGTTTTTT.

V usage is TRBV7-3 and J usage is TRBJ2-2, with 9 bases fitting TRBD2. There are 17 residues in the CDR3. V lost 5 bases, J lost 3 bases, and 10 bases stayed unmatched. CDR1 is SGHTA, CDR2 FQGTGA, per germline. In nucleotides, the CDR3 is TGTGCCAGCAGCATTAATGTCGTAGCGGGGGACACCGGGGAGCTGTTTTTT. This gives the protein CASSINVVAGDTGELFF.

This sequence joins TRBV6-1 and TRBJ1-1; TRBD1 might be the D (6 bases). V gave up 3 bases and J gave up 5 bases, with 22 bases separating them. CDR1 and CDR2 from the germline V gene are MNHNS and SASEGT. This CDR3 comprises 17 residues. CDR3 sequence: CASSDSGGRSGRTEAFF. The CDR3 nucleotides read TGTGCCAGCAGTGATAGCGGGGGGCGCTCGGGTCGGACTGAAGCTTTCTTT.

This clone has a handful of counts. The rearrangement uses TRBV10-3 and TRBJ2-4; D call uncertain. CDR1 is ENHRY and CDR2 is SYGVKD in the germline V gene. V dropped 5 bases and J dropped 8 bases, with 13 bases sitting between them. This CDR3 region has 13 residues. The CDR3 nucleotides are TGTGCCATCAGTCCAGGCGGCGGCCACATTCAGTACTTC. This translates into CAISPGGGHIQYF.

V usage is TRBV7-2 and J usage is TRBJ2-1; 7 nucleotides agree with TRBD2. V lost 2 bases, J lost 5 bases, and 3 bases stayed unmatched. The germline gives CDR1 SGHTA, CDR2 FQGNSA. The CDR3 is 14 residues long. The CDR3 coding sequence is TGTGCCAGCAGCTTATACGGGGGGAACAATGAGCAGTTCTTC. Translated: CASSLYGGNNEQFF.

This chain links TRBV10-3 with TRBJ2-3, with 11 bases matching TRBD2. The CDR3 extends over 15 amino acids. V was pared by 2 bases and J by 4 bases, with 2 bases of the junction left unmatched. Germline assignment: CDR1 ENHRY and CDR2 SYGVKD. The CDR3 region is CAISELAGGPDTQYF. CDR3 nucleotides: TGTGCCATCAGTGAGCTAGCGGGAGGCCCAGATACGCAGTATTTT.

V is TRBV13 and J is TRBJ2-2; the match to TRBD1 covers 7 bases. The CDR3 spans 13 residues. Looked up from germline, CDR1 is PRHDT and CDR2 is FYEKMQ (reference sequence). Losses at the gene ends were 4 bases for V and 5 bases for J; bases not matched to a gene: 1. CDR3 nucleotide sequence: TGTGCCAGCAGCTCACAGGGGACCGGGGAGCTGTTTTTT. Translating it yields CASSSQGTGELFF. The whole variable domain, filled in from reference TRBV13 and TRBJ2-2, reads AAGVIQSPRHLIKEKRETATLKCYPIPRHDTVYWYQQGPGQDPQFLISFYEKMQSDKGSIPDRFSAQQFSDYHSELNMSSLELGDSALYFCASSSQGTGELFFGEGSRLTVL.

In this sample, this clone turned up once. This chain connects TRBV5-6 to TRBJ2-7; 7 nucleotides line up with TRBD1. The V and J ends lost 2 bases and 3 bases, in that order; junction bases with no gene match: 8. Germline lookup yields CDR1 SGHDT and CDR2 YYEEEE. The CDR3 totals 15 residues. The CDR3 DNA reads TGTGCCAGCAGCTTCAAGGGGGCACTCATCTACGAGCAGTACTTC. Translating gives CASSFKGALIYEQYF.

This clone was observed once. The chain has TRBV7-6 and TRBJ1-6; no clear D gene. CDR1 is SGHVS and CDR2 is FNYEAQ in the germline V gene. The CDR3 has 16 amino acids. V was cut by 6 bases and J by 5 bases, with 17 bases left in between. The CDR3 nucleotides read TGTGCCAGCAGGGAAATTGCAGGAGTAAATAATTCACCCCTCCACTTT. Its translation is CASREIAGVNNSPLHF. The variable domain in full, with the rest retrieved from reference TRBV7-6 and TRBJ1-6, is GAGVSQSPRYKVTKRGQDVALRCDPISGHVSLYWYRQALGQGPEFLTYFNYEAQQDKSGLPNDRFSAERPEGSISTLTIQRTEQRDSAMYRCASREIAGVNNSPLHFGNGTRLTVT.

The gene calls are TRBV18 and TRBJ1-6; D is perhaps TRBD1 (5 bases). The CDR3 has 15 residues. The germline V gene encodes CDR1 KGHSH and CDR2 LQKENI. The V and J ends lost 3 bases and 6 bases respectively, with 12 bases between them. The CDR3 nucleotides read TGTGCCAGCTCACCTCGGGGGTTGAGTAATTCACCCCTCCACTTT. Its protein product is CASSPRGLSNSPLHF.